This T cell receptor (beta chain) comes out of a study of T cells after posttransplantation cyclophosphamide. This clone appeared many times. Distinct nucleotide sequences in the sample also encode this CDR3. The protocol was immunoSEQ multiplex PCR, while the TCRdb copy is restricted to in-frame clones and leaves out a portion. The sample presents roughly 35,000 clones, none singletons. This CDR3 spans 17 amino acids. Germline-derived CDR1 and CDR2 are SGHDT and YYEEEE. The V segment lost 3 bases and the J segment 4 bases; nucleotides outside the gene matches: 13. The sequenced sample was PBMCs. The rearrangement joins TRBV5-6 to TRBJ1-2; 9 positions agree with TRBD1. This TCR derives from a woman aged 45-65 years in good health and a related stem cell transplant donor. CDR3 sequence reads: CASSSRTGTGLFYGYTF. In DNA form, the CDR3 reads TGTGCCAGCAGCTCACGCACCGGGACAGGGTTGTTCTATGGCTACACCTTC.